This T cell receptor (beta chain) was observed in a study of blood T cells in healthy people across ages (dated by TCRdb to 2014 to 2015). At the level of the whole study: In model experiments, template switching captured about one uniquely barcoded TCR beta cDNA molecule for every two T cells. To track age-related changes in TCR beta repertoire diversity, the study relied on deep sequencing normalized with unique cDNA molecular identifiers. The donors were divided into four age groups: young (average approximately 17 years), middle-aged (about 40), aged (about 62) and long-lived (nearly 85). To avoid experimental bias, donors of different ages were distributed randomly across sequencing lanes. For two donors (one aged 18 to 29 and one aged 80 or older), the study analyzed two additional independent replicas of 1 million unique cDNA reads from the same blood draw. Study-wide conclusions, independent of this receptor: Observed TCR beta diversity per million T cells fell roughly linearly with age, and a significant reduction was already apparent by age roughly 40. A strong correlation was found between observed TCR beta diversity and the percentage of naive T cells measured by flow cytometry. Conclusive comparison of naive and antigen-experienced compartments was prevented by the profiling of bulk unsorted PBMCs. Compared with the aged group, the long-lived group had more naive CD4+ T cells, fewer expanded clones and increased TCR diversity, a pattern suggesting age selection. Because the CMV infection status of the donors was unknown, age-related changes in expanded clonotypes may potentially have been confounded. Estimates of total diversity from one million sequenced T cells were regarded as lower bounds and underestimates.

V and J are truncated by 0 bases and 3 bases respectively, leaving an intervening sequence of 27 bases. Counted from cysteine to phenylalanine, this CDR3 has 21 amino acids. Only the CDR3 region is kept as DNA, spanning 63 bases read in frame from base 1. CDR1 MNHEY and CDR2 SMNVEV were looked up in the germline V gene (reference sequence). The roughly 38 donors, aged about 6 to 100 years, were systemically healthy Caucasian individuals from Russia. Around 10 milliliters of peripheral blood were collected from each donor into EDTA-treated Vacutainer tubes. Ficoll-Paque density-gradient centrifugation was used to isolate PBMCs, with at least 6.5 million per sample. Total RNA was extracted from PBMCs with Trizol reagent, with at least 5 micrograms obtained per sample. For every donor, an aliquot of PBMCs went through flow cytometry to measure the percentages of naive CD45RAhigh/CD27high T cells. With regard to this clonotype: Its antigen is not yet known. It has no much larger one-base neighbor in the sample; base qualities were not kept.

The receptor library was made with 5' RACE. Sequencer: Illumina HiSeq 2500. A second PCR of roughly 7 to 11 cycles was performed with a sample-barcoded 5' primer and a J-beta primer mix. Each TCR beta cDNA molecule received a unique molecular identifier from a template-switch 5' adaptor carrying 12 random nucleotides. Each sample yielded at least 3 million CDR3-containing paired-end reads. First-strand cDNA synthesis was performed from all RNA using the Mint cDNA synthesis kit, with priming by a TRBC-specific oligonucleotide. Following uracil-DNA glycosylase treatment, all cDNA underwent a first 18-cycle PCR with the universal primers M1SS and BC2_uni_R. On the authors' methods: Each sample was normalized by randomly selecting 1 million high-quality reads, each carrying a distinct molecular identifier. Instead of being binned into consensus sequences, reads with shared molecular identifiers were discarded. MiTCR, with a Q25 quality threshold and the strictest error-elimination algorithm, was used for CDR3 identification, clonotype clustering and error correction. Lower-bound total TCR beta diversity was estimated with a nonparametric unseen species model using Euler transformation. TCRdb handled the public reads itself, with Q25 trimming in fastp and clone calling in MiXCR, and kept productive beta chains. Entries are consolidated by CDR3 protein sequence, retaining the most common genes and DNA. The V and J calls were not made by the authors but by TCRdb's processing. This sample comprises around 1.5 million distinct CDR3 sequences, 59% of them detected only once. Roughly 6.3% of the sample is held by the ten biggest clonotypes.

The receptor's source is a man aged 18 to 29 in good health. Sequenced input: blood. The receptor chain draws on TRBV27 and TRBJ2-1, with a weak D call of TRBD2 (5 bases match). The CDR3 has the sequence CASSLSGSPLIGEGLYNEQFF. The sequenced DNA: TGTGCCAGCAGTTTATCTGGATCTCCCCTCATTGGGGAAGGACTCTACAATGAGCAGTTCTTC.